The 18 T cell receptor beta chains below come from one sample, sequenced in a study of cytomegalovirus exposure and HLA in healthy donors. The PCR contained 60 Vbeta and 13 Jbeta primers. Only in-frame clones appear in the TCRdb table, and some are missing; sequencing was by immunoSEQ multiplex PCR. Seen here are 77,000 or so clones, approximately 80% observed once, and the top ten hold 18%. Sample: PBMCs. The source of these receptors is a man between 65 and 85 years old in good health and CMV-seropositive.

The V and J genes are TRBV9 and TRBJ2-5; D is perhaps TRBD1 (6 bases). CDR1 and CDR2 from the germline V gene are SGDLS and YYNGEE. V gave up 4 bases and J gave up 4 bases, with 17 bases separating them. CDR3 length: 15 residues. The CDR3 loop is CASSLRTSGVETQYF. The CDR3 nucleotides are TGTGCCAGCAGCCTCCGAACTTCAGGGGTAGAGACCCAGTACTTC.

The V gene is TRBV6-1, the J gene TRBJ2-7; 7 bases are a match to TRBD2. The CDR3 totals 14 residues. J lost 3 bases, V lost 8 bases, and 10 bases had no gene match. Germline V gene sequence: CDR1 MNHNS, CDR2 SASEGT. This CDR3 is CASLLGGGYYEQYF. The CDR3 region has the DNA TGTGCCAGCTTGCTTGGGGGGGGATACTACGAGCAGTACTTC.

The chain carries TRBV15 and TRBJ1-2; D gene unclear. Trimming stripped 1 base from V and 0 bases from J, with 9 bases between. CDR3 length: 15 residues. Germline lookup yields CDR1 LNHNV and CDR2 YYDKDF (reference sequence). CDR3 loop: CATSRGIGANYGYTF. The CDR3 coding sequence is TGTGCCACCAGCAGAGGGATAGGAGCTAACTATGGCTACACCTTC.

The chain recombines TRBV6-1 with TRBJ2-5; 8 bases map to TRBD2. Trimming cost V 6 bases and J 7 bases; bases outside gene matches: 13. The CDR3 sequence is 15 residues long. The germline V gene has CDR1 MNHNS and CDR2 SASEGT. CDR3 DNA: TGTGCCAGCAGGAGCGGTAGCGGGGTTGGTAGGACCCAGTACTTC. This codes for CASRSGSGVGRTQYF.

This clone has a single count. The chain carries TRBV10-3 and TRBJ1-5; 7 positions agree with TRBD1. V lost 6 bases to trimming and J lost 5 bases; unmatched junction nucleotides: 13. CDR3 size: 16 residues. CDR1 is ENHRY, CDR2 SYGVKD, per germline. CDR3 coding DNA: TGTGCCATCAGCCAGACAGGGTCCGGTGGAGATCAGCCCCAGCATTTT. As protein: CAISQTGSGGDQPQHF.

V gene TRBV28 combines with J gene TRBJ2-7; no reliable D call. Germline V gene lookup returns CDR1 MDHEN and CDR2 SYDVKM. V was clipped by 6 bases and J by 2 bases, with 5 bases between them. The CDR3 loop spans 11 amino acids. The CDR3 loop is CASSSAYEQYF. The CDR3 nucleotides are TGTGCCAGCAGCTCGGCCTACGAGCAGTACTTC.

Here the CDR3 reads CASSLGFGSGRDYEQYF. In DNA, the CDR3 is TGTGCCAGCAGCTTAGGGTTCGGTAGCGGCCGGGACTACGAGCAGTACTTC. The chain uses TRBV11-2 and TRBJ2-7; perhaps TRBD2 as D (6 bases). The germline V gene encodes CDR1 SGHAT and CDR2 FQNNGV. V was cut by 1 base and J by 3 bases, with 19 bases left in between. The CDR3 is 17 amino acids.

The chain recombines TRBV10-3 with TRBJ2-7; 8 bases are shared with TRBD2. Unmatched junction bases numbered 11, after V lost 4 bases and J lost 0 bases. The germline V gene encodes CDR1 ENHRY and CDR2 SYGVKD. The CDR3 spans 17 residues. The CDR3 loop is CAISGGSGVPSSYEQYF. CDR3 nucleotide sequence: TGTGCCATCAGTGGTGGTAGCGGGGTCCCCAGCTCCTACGAGCAGTACTTC.

V and J are TRBV4-1 and TRBJ2-1, with 7 positions matching TRBD2. Germline V gives CDR1 MGHRA, CDR2 YSYEKL. This CDR3 is built from 17 residues. Germline trimming cut 0 bases from V and 0 bases from J; bases unmatched to any gene: 5. Written as DNA, the CDR3 is TGCGCCAGCAGCCAAGAAAAGGGAGGGAGCTCCTACAATGAGCAGTTCTTC. Protein product: CASSQEKGGSSYNEQFF.

The chain carries TRBV5-1 and TRBJ2-7; 12 bases align to TRBD2. The germline V gene encodes CDR1 SGHRS and CDR2 YFSETQ. This CDR3 contains 15 residues. The V gene end was trimmed by 7 bases and the J gene end by 3 bases; junction bases not matched to a gene: 8. In nucleotides, the CDR3 is TGCGCCAGCTCAGCTAGCGGGAGGGCCAGCTACGAGCAGTACTTC. Its translation is CASSASGRASYEQYF.

The DNA for the CDR3 is TGCGCCAGCAGTGAGGTAGGGGCCTACGAGCAGTACTTC. Translating gives CASSEVGAYEQYF. This sequence joins TRBV10-1 and TRBJ2-7; TRBD1 might be the D (5 bases). Germline V gene sequence: CDR1 WNHNN, CDR2 SYGVQD (reference sequence). V lost 2 bases and J 2 bases, leaving 7 bases between the germline ends. The CDR3 runs to 13 residues.

The chain uses TRBV6-5 and TRBJ1-1, with D maybe TRBD1 (5 bases). Germline-derived CDR1 and CDR2 are MNHEY and SVGAGI. Trimming pared 5 bases from V and 1 base from J, leaving 8 bases between. CDR3 length: 13 amino acids. CDR3 loop: CASSHGQNTEAFF. The CDR3 bases are TGTGCCAGCAGTCACGGACAGAACACTGAAGCTTTCTTT.

The chain has TRBV6-5 and TRBJ2-3; 7 nucleotides line up with TRBD1. Germline assignment: CDR1 MNHEY and CDR2 SVGAGI. With V trimmed by 6 bases and J by 8 bases, 8 bases remained unmatched. This CDR3 has 13 residues. CDR3 nucleotides: TGTGCCAGCAGCCCGGGACAGTCCACTACGCAGTATTTT. Residues: CASSPGQSTTQYF.

CDR3 DNA: TGTGCCAGCAGTGAATCGTCAGGGGTGTCCGGGGAGCTGTTTTTT. Protein sequence: CASSESSGVSGELFF. V usage is TRBV6-1 and J usage is TRBJ2-2, with D perhaps matching TRBD1 (6 bases). This CDR3 is 15 amino acids long. CDR1 MNHNS and CDR2 SASEGT come from the germline V gene. The V end was cut by 2 bases, the J end by 6 bases, with 13 bases between.

The chain uses TRBV7-2 and TRBJ1-2; D gene unclear. The CDR3 sequence is 13 residues long. Looked up from germline, CDR1 is SGHTA and CDR2 is FQGNSA. The germline V and J ends were trimmed by 6 bases and 3 bases, with 11 bases remaining between them. CDR3: CASSRVRDYGYTF. As DNA, the CDR3 is TGTGCCAGCAGTCGCGTGAGAGACTATGGCTACACCTTC.

The table lists this clone with a count of one. The rearrangement joins TRBV19 to TRBJ1-5; no clear D gene. Per germline, CDR1 LNHDA and CDR2 SQIVND (reference sequence). V lost 5 bases and J lost 3, with 8 bases in between. The length of the CDR3 is 13 residues. The CDR3 coding sequence is TGTGCCAGTAGTGTGGAGTTCAATCAGCCCCAGCATTTT. This translates into CASSVEFNQPQHF.

This chain connects TRBV4-3 to TRBJ2-5; 11 positions agree with TRBD1. The germline CDR1 and CDR2 sequences are LGHNA and YSLEER. After removal of 4 bases from V and 4 bases from J, the junction contained 8 bases not matched to a gene. The CDR3 is 16 amino acids. DNA of the CDR3: TGCGCCAGCAGCCCCTGGACAGGGGGCCCACCAGAGACCCAGTACTTC. Its translation is CASSPWTGGPPETQYF.

V and J are TRBV6-1 and TRBJ1-5, with 7 bases lining up with TRBD1. Germline CDR1 MNHNS, CDR2 SASEGT. The CDR3 is made up of 14 amino acids. With V trimmed by 6 bases and J by 3 bases, 5 bases remained unmatched. CDR3 nucleotides: TGTGCCAGCAGCGAACAGGGGATCAATCAGCCCCAGCATTTT. This encodes CASSEQGINQPQHF.